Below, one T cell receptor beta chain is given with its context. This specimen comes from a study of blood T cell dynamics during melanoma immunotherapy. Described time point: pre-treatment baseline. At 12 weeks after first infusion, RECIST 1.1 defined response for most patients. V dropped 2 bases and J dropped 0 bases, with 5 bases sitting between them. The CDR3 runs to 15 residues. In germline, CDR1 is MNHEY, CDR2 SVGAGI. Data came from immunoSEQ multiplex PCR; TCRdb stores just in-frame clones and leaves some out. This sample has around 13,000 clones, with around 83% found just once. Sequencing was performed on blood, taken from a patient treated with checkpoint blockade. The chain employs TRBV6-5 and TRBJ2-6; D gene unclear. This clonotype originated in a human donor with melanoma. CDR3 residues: CASSYKVSGANVLTF. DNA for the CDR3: TGTGCCAGCAGTTACAAGGTCTCTGGGGCCAACGTCCTGACTTTC.